Each of the 21 T cell receptor beta chains below was sequenced from the same sample in a study of PD-1 blockade in classical Hodgkin lymphoma. Clones were sequenced by immunoSEQ multiplex PCR, and TCRdb holds only the in-frame ones, with some missing. The table includes just over 20,000 clones, about three quarters detected once. Time point: cycle 4 day 1 (C4D1), after 6 weeks of nivolumab. Relapses following autologous stem cell transplantation were seen in all patients, with brentuximab vedotin exposure varying. Sample: peripheral blood mononuclear cells (PBMCs), taken before the fourth cycle of nivolumab. Receptors were obtained from a human donor with classical Hodgkin lymphoma.

The chain is built from TRBV5-1 and TRBJ2-7; the match to TRBD1 covers 9 bases. CDR1 SGHRS and CDR2 YFSETQ come from the germline V gene. V was pared by 5 bases and J by 0 bases, with 9 bases of the junction left unmatched. The CDR3 is 16 amino acids. Here the CDR3 reads CASRGPGTGNSYEQYF. CDR3 bases: TGCGCCAGCAGAGGACCCGGGACAGGGAACTCCTACGAGCAGTACTTC.

The chain links TRBV7-8 to TRBJ1-5; D call uncertain. V lost 5 bases and J 0 bases, leaving 11 bases between the germline ends. The germline CDR1 and CDR2 sequences are SGHVS and FQNEAQ. The length of the CDR3 is 15 residues. CDR3 sequence reads: CASSASGSSNQPQHF. CDR3 sequence (DNA): TGTGCCAGCAGCGCGAGCGGCAGTAGCAATCAGCCCCAGCATTTT.

The chain has TRBV5-6 and TRBJ2-5; TRBD2 agrees at 10 bases. CDR1 and CDR2 (germline): SGHDT, YYEEEE. This CDR3 is 13 amino acids long. V lost 4 bases and J lost 8; bases outside the gene matches: 5. The CDR3 DNA is TGTGCCAGCAGCCCTAGCGGGAGTACAACCCAGTACTTC. Protein product: CASSPSGSTTQYF.

This rearrangement joins TRBV4-1 to TRBJ2-7, with 9 nucleotides matching TRBD1. The junction had 3 bases not matched to a gene; V was cut back by 4 bases and J by 5 bases. This CDR3 has 13 amino acids. The germline CDR1 and CDR2 sequences are MGHRA and YSYEKL. Here the CDR3 reads CASSLRDRDEQYF. The CDR3 nucleotides are TGCGCCAGCAGCCTCCGGGACAGGGACGAGCAGTACTTC.

This clone was detected a few times. V usage is TRBV2 and J usage is TRBJ1-4, with D hard to call. CDR3 length: 14 amino acids. The germline V and J ends were trimmed by 8 bases and 0 bases, with 10 bases remaining between them. Germline V CDR1 and CDR2: SNHLY, FYNNEI. In DNA, the CDR3 is TGTGCCAGCCATCGCTTTGCAACTAATGAAAAACTGTTTTTT. Amino acid sequence: CASHRFATNEKLFF.

This rearrangement joins TRBV7-8 to TRBJ2-1; 9 bases line up with TRBD2. Trimming at V came to 5 bases and at J to 4 bases, leaving 12 bases not matched to a gene. The CDR3 consists of 17 residues. Germline V gene lookup returns CDR1 SGHVS and CDR2 FQNEAQ. Here the CDR3 reads CASSLSTSSGAYNEQFF. The CDR3, as DNA: TGTGCCAGCAGCCTATCCACCTCTAGCGGGGCATACAATGAGCAGTTCTTC.

This clone occurred a few times. For the CDR3, the DNA is TGTGCCAGTACCCTAGAGCGGGGCATGGCTAATGAAAAACTGTTTTTT. Translated, it gives CASTLERGMANEKLFF. The chain combines TRBV19 with TRBJ1-4; perhaps TRBD1 as D (5 bases). CDR1 LNHDA and CDR2 SQIVND come from the germline V gene (reference sequence). The V gene lost 7 bases and the J gene lost 3 bases, with 18 bases spanning the gap. The CDR3 is 16 amino acids. The full variable domain, rest sourced from reference TRBV19 and TRBJ1-4, is DGGITQSPKYLFRKEGQNVTLSCEQNLNHDAMYWYRQDPGQGLRLIYYSQIVNDFQKGDIAEGYSVSREKKESFPLTVTSAQKNPTAFYLCASTLERGMANEKLFFGSGTQLSVL.

The genes are TRBV5-5 and TRBJ2-3, with D possibly being TRBD2 (6 bases). This CDR3 has 15 amino acids. Germline CDR1 and CDR2: SGHKS and YYEKEE (reference sequence). V lost 3 bases and J lost 1, with 12 bases in between. CDR3 DNA: TGTGCCAGCAGCTGGGACGGGGGAGGCACAGATACGCAGTATTTT. It encodes CASSWDGGGTDTQYF.

The chain combines TRBV13 with TRBJ1-2; D is perhaps TRBD1 (6 bases). The germline V gene has CDR1 PRHDT and CDR2 FYEKMQ (reference sequence). Trimming pared 6 bases from V and 4 bases from J, leaving 15 bases between. The CDR3 covers 14 residues. The CDR3, as DNA: TGTGCCAGCAGGCGACAGGCGACTAGCTATGGCTACACCTTC. This sequence encodes CASRRQATSYGYTF.

This clone was detected a few times. This sequence joins TRBV2 and TRBJ2-5, with D possibly matching TRBD1 (6 bases). Germline V gene lookup returns CDR1 SNHLY and CDR2 FYNNEI. Trimming cost V 4 bases and J 1 base, with 16 bases left between them. The CDR3 runs to 16 residues. The CDR3 loop is CASSALGTSIQETQYF. CDR3 bases: TGTGCCAGCAGTGCGCTCGGGACATCCATCCAAGAGACCCAGTACTTC.

The chain is built from TRBV5-1 and TRBJ2-3; no firm D call. Trimming shortened V by 4 bases and J by 0 bases, and 3 bases separated the two germline ends. Germline assignment: CDR1 SGHRS and CDR2 YFSETQ. This CDR3 has 12 amino acids. This CDR3 reads CASSQSTDTQYF. The DNA for the CDR3 is TGCGCCAGCAGCCAAAGCACAGATACGCAGTATTTT. The full variable domain, in which reference TRBV5-1 and TRBJ2-3 provide the parts outside the CDR3, is KAGVTQTPRYLIKTRGQQVTLSCSPISGHRSVSWYQQTPGQGLQFLFEYFSETQRNKGNFPGRFSGRQFSNSRSEMNVSTLELGDSALYLCASSQSTDTQYFGPGTRLTVL.

This clone was picked up one time. This chain connects TRBV5-6 to TRBJ2-1; 12 bases map to TRBD2. Germline CDR1 SGHDT, CDR2 YYEEEE. The CDR3 consists of 19 residues. The junction had 24 bases not matched to a gene; V was cut back by 7 bases and J by 10 bases. This chain's CDR3 is CASEIRTSGAFKVLGEQFF. The CDR3 coding sequence is TGTGCCAGCGAAATACGGACTAGCGGGGCCTTCAAGGTCCTGGGAGAGCAGTTCTTC.

This CDR3 reads CASTPRGATTEAFF. In nucleotides, the CDR3 is TGTGCCAGTACCCCTCGGGGCGCGACCACTGAAGCTTTCTTT. The V and J genes are TRBV19 and TRBJ1-1; possible D gene TRBD1, 5 bases. Trimming removed 7 bases from V and 4 bases from J, with 16 bases in between. The germline CDR1 and CDR2 sequences are LNHDA and SQIVND (reference sequence). The CDR3 extends over 14 amino acids.

The V and J genes are TRBV29-1 and TRBJ2-2; 9 bases line up with TRBD1. Germline CDR1 and CDR2: SQVTM and ANQGSEA. V dropped 3 bases and J dropped 6; count of bases not matched to a gene: 5. The CDR3 is 14 residues long. The DNA of the CDR3 is TGCAGCGTTGATATGACAGGGGGGGCCGGGGAGCTGTTTTTT. Encoded protein: CSVDMTGGAGELFF.

The chain combines TRBV20-1 with TRBJ2-7; tentatively, D is TRBD1 (5 bases). V lost 6 bases, J lost 2 bases, and 8 bases lay in between. Germline V gives CDR1 DFQATT, CDR2 SNEGSKA (reference sequence). This CDR3 spans 11 amino acids. The CDR3 nucleotides are TGCAGTGCGAGCAGGGCCTACGAGCAGTACTTC. Amino acids: CSASRAYEQYF.

This clone was seen a few times. CDR3 amino acids: CASSIKSTSGINEQFF. Written as DNA, the CDR3 is TGTGCCAGTAGTATTAAGTCGACTAGCGGGATCAATGAGCAGTTCTTC. The chain is built from TRBV19 and TRBJ2-1; 11 bases are shared with TRBD2. The V gene's germline CDR1 is LNHDA and CDR2 SQIVND (reference sequence). The V gene end was trimmed by 3 bases and the J gene end by 6 bases; junction bases not matched to a gene: 7. The CDR3 contains 16 residues.

V gene TRBV25-1 combines with J gene TRBJ1-5; 9 bases match TRBD1. Germline V CDR1 and CDR2: MGHDK, SYGVNS. The J segment lost 7 bases and the V segment lost 8 bases, leaving 9 bases of the junction unmatched. This CDR3 is built from 14 residues. This chain's CDR3 is CASSTGGSRQPQHF. Here the CDR3 DNA reads TGTGCCAGCTCGACAGGGGGGAGTAGACAGCCCCAGCATTTT.

This sequence joins TRBV10-2 and TRBJ2-1; possibly TRBD1 for D (5 bases). This CDR3 contains 12 residues. The V gene lost 3 bases and the J gene lost 6 bases, with 6 bases spanning the gap. Per germline, CDR1 WSHSY and CDR2 SAAADI. This CDR3 reads CASSEGVNEQFF. CDR3 bases: TGCGCCAGCAGTGAAGGGGTCAATGAGCAGTTCTTC.

This chain connects TRBV27 to TRBJ1-5; D is uncertain. CDR3 size: 12 residues. The V gene's germline CDR1 is MNHEY and CDR2 SMNVEV (reference sequence). Trimming shortened V by 5 bases and J by 7 bases, and 9 bases separated the two germline ends. For the CDR3, the DNA is TGTGCCAGCAGTAATGGGGAGCAGCCCCAGCATTTT. Residues: CASSNGEQPQHF.

The V gene is TRBV9, the J gene TRBJ2-7; no clear D. This CDR3 is built from 14 residues. CDR1 SGDLS and CDR2 YYNGEE come from the germline V gene. V lost 0 bases and J lost 2, with 9 bases in between. CDR3 sequence (DNA): TGTGCCAGCAGCGTAGGACCCGATCCCTACGAGCAGTACTTC. Amino acids: CASSVGPDPYEQYF.

V gene TRBV6-6 combines with J gene TRBJ1-1; 7 bases line up with TRBD1. V trimming: 6 bases; J trimming: 1 base; junction bases outside the gene matches: 8. This CDR3 is 15 amino acids long. The germline gives CDR1 MNHNY, CDR2 SVGAGI (reference sequence). The CDR3 here is CASREEGTANTEAFF. Written as DNA, the CDR3 is TGTGCCAGCAGAGAAGAAGGGACAGCGAACACTGAAGCTTTCTTT.